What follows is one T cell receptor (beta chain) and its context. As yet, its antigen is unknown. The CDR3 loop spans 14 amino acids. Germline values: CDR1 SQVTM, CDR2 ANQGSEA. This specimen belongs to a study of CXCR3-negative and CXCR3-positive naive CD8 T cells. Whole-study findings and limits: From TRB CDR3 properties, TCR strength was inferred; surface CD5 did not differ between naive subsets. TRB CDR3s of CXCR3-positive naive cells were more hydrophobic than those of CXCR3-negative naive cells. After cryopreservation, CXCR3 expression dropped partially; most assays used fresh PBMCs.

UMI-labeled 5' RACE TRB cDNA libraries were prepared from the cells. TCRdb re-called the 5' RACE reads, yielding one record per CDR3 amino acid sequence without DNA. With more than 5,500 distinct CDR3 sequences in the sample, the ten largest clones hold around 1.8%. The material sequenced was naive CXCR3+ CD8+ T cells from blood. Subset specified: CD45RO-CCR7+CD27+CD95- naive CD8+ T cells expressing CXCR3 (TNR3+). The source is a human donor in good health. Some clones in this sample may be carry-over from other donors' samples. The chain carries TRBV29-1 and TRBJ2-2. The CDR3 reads CSVDKGYDTGELFF.